A few counts support the clone carrying this TCR beta chain. Its specificity is not known. The sample comes from a study of T cells in localized non-small cell lung cancer. Broader study findings: Only one tumor region went through sequencing, so heterogeneity may still be there. Higher adjacent-lung clonality was associated with shorter survival. Adjacent lung held a median roughly 60 of the top 100 tumor clones.

Some clones are missing from TCRdb's copy, which holds only in-frame ones; the method was immunoSEQ multiplex PCR. The sample includes 1,300 or so clones, more than 20% of them seen just once. V lost 2 bases and J lost 0; bases outside the gene matches: 5. CDR1 and CDR2 (germline): SGDLS, YYNGEE. This CDR3 spans 17 amino acids. This sequence joins TRBV9 and TRBJ2-2; 9 bases fit TRBD1. The sequencing used lung tumor tissue, collected before any cancer treatment. This TCR was sampled from a woman between 35 and 70 years old with stage I lung adenocarcinoma. CDR3 sequence: CASSVPGTGTNTGELFF. The DNA of the CDR3 is TGTGCCAGCAGCGTTCCCGGGACAGGGACGAACACCGGGGAGCTGTTTTTT.